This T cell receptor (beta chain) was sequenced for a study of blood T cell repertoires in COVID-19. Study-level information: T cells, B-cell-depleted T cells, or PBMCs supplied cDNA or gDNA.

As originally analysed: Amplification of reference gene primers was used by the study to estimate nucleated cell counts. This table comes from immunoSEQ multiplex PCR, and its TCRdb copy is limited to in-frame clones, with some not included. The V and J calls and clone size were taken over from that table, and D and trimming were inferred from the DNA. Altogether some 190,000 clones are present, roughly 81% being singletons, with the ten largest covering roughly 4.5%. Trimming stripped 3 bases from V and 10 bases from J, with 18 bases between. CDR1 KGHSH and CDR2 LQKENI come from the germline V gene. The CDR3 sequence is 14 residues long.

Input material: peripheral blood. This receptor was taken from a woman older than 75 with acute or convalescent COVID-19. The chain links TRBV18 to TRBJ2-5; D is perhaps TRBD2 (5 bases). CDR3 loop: CASSPPHRGSDQYF. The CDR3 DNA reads TGTGCCAGCTCACCCCCTCACCGGGGATCCGACCAGTACTTC.